This T cell receptor (beta chain) comes out of a study of cytomegalovirus exposure and HLA in healthy donors. Overall study results and limits: Later, an analysis found that common viral pathogens appeared to be linked with several of the most significant clusters.

Germline V CDR1 and CDR2: MNHNY, SVGAGI (reference sequence). Losses at the gene ends were 6 bases for V and 4 bases for J; bases not matched to a gene: 8. This CDR3 is 14 amino acids long. Notes on this clone: Its specificity is unknown.

Amplification used 60 Vbeta primers and 13 Jbeta primers. TCRdb's table, derived via immunoSEQ multiplex PCR, lists solely in-frame clones and lacks some. The sample holds approximately 93,000 clones, 65% seen once. This chain connects TRBV6-6 to TRBJ2-7; 8 nucleotides match TRBD1. The TCR was taken from a boy under 18 in good health and CMV-seropositive. The sequencing input was PBMCs. This CDR3 is CASRLAGTGYEQYF. CDR3 sequence (DNA): TGTGCCAGCAGACTAGCCGGGACAGGTTACGAGCAGTACTTC.